This T cell receptor (beta chain) was found in a study of T cell responses to AZD1222 COVID-19 vaccine. Study-level points and caveats: Close to half of all spike-specific TCRs reportedly target regions of the variants that are unmutated. Spike was spanned by vaccine-associated CD4 TCRs, with dominance at 160-218 and 743-854. Donors in the cohort were predominantly white British and more often female, and clonal diversity was possibly underestimated.

Trimming stripped 3 bases from V and 2 bases from J, with 10 bases between. Looked up from germline, CDR1 is SNHLY and CDR2 is FYNNEI. The CDR3 loop spans 14 amino acids. Assay: immunoSEQ multiplex PCR; the TCRdb copy retains only in-frame clones and omits some. The sample has some 200,000 clones; approximately 95% are singletons. Second-dose groups at about 4 or about 12 weeks were pooled. Note on this clone: Its antigen remains unidentified.

The sequenced sample was peripheral blood, obtained 28 days after the second AZD1222 dose. The chain has TRBV2 and TRBJ2-5, with D unclear. This TCR was recovered from an adult who received the AZD1222 COVID-19 vaccine. The chain's CDR3 is CASSDGVLQETQYF. The CDR3 DNA follows: TGTGCCAGCAGTGACGGAGTATTGCAAGAGACCCAGTACTTC.